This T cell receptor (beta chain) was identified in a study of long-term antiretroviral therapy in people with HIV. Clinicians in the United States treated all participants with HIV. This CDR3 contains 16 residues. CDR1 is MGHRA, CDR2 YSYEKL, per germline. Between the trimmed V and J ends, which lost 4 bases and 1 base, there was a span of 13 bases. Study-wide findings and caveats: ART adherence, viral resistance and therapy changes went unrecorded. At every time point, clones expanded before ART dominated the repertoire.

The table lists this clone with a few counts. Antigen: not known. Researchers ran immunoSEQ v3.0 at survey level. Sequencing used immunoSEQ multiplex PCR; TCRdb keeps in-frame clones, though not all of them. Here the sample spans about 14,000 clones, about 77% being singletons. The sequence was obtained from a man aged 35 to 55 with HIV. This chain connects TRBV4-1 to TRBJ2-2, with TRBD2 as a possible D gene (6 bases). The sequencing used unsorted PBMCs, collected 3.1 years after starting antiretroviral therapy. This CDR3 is CASSPTGLRNTGELFF. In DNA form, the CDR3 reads TGCGCCAGCAGCCCGACGGGACTGAGGAACACCGGGGAGCTGTTTTTT.